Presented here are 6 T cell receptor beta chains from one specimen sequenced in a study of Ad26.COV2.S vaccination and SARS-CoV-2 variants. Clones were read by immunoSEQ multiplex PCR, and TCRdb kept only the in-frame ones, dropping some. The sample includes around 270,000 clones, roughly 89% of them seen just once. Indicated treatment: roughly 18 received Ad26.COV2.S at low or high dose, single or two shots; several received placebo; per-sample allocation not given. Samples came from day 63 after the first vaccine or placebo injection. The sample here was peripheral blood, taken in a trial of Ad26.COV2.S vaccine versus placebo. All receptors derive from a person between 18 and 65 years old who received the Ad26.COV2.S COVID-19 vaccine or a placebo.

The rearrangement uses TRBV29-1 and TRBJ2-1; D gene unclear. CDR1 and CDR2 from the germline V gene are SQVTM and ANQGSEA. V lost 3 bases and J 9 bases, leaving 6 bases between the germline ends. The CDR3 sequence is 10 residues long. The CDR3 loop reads CSVDWIEQFF. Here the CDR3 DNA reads TGCAGCGTTGACTGGATTGAGCAGTTCTTC.

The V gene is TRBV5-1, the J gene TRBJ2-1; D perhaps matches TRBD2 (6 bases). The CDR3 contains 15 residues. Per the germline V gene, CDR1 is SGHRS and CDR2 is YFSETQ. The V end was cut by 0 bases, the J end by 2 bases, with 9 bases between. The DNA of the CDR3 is TGCGCCAGCAGCTTGGTAGGGACTGCCTACAATGAGCAGTTCTTC. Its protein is CASSLVGTAYNEQFF. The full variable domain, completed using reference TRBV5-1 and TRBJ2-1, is KAGVTQTPRYLIKTRGQQVTLSCSPISGHRSVSWYQQTPGQGLQFLFEYFSETQRNKGNFPGRFSGRQFSNSRSEMNVSTLELGDSALYLCASSLVGTAYNEQFFGPGTRLTVL.

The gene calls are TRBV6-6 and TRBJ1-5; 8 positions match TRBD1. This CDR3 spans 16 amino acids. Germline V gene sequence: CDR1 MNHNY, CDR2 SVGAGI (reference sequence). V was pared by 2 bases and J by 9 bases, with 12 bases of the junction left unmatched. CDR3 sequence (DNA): TGTGCCAGCAGTTACCGTTCCGACAGGGGTCTCTGGCCCCAGCATTTT. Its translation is CASSYRSDRGLWPQHF.

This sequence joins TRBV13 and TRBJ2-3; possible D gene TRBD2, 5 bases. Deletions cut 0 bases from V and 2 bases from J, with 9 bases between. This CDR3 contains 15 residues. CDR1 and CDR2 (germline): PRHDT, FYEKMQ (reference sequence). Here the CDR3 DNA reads TGTGCCAGCAGCTTAGGCGGGGTTTTCACAGATACGCAGTATTTT. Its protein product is CASSLGGVFTDTQYF.

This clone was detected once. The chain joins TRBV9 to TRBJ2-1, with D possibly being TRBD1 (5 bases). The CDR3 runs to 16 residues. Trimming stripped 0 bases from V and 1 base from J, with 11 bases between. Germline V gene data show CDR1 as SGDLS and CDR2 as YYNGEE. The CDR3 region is CASSVGGSYSYNEQFF. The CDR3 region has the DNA TGTGCCAGCAGCGTAGGGGGCAGCTATTCCTACAATGAGCAGTTCTTC.

CDR3 residues: CASSVRGRGTGELFF. The CDR3 nucleotides read TGTGCCAGCAGCGTACGGGGTAGGGGCACCGGGGAGCTGTTTTTT. The chain uses TRBV9 and TRBJ2-2; D might be TRBD1 or TRBD2, each matching 5 bases. Trimming took off 1 base at V and 4 bases at J, with 11 bases between the two ends. There are 15 residues in the CDR3. The V gene's germline CDR1 is SGDLS and CDR2 YYNGEE.